The 18 T cell receptor beta chains given below trace back to one sample, sequenced in a study of Graves' ophthalmopathy and Graves' hyperthyroidism. RNA transcripts provided the template for amplifying TCR beta CDR3 regions. After a first-round RT-PCR with HTBI primers, a second-round multiplex PCR was run. MiXCR was run by TCRdb on the multiplex PCR reads, yielding one entry per CDR3 protein. Of 40,000 to 45,000 distinct CDR3 sequences listed, 40% to 65% were seen once; the top ten hold roughly 18%. The specimen sequenced was peripheral blood. The receptors stem from an adult man with Graves' ophthalmopathy.

There are many counts of this clonotype. V usage is TRBV11-2 and J usage is TRBJ2-5; possibly TRBD2 for D (5 bases). This CDR3 has 15 amino acids. Germline values: CDR1 SGHAT, CDR2 FQNNGV. Trimming shortened V by 5 bases and J by 2 bases, and 15 bases separated the two germline ends. Here the CDR3 DNA reads TGTGCCAGCAGCCCCGACGGGCGGGTACAAGAGACCCAGTACTTC. This translates into CASSPDGRVQETQYF.

With regard to this clonotype: The junction and the germline gene differ at one end; a read error may be behind it. The chain uses TRBV15 and TRBJ2-3, with D perhaps matching TRBD2 (7 bases). The CDR3 spans 15 residues. Per the germline V gene, CDR1 is LNHNV and CDR2 is YYDKDF (reference sequence). CDR3 nucleotides: TGTGCCTCCAGGAGGGGCGGGGGCCCCACAGATACGCAGTATTTT. It codes for CASRRGGGPTDTQYF. Full variable domain (remainder filled in from reference TRBV15 and TRBJ2-3): DAMVIQNPRYQVTQFGKPVTLSCSQTLNHNVMYWYQQKSSQAPKLLFHYYDKDFNNEADTPDNFQSRRPNTSFCFLDIRSPGLGDTAMYLCASRRGGGPTDTQYFGPGTRLTVL.

In its sample, this clonotype is medium-sized. The chain joins TRBV29-1 to TRBJ2-1; 8 bases are shared with TRBD2. The CDR3 is 12 amino acids. Per the germline V gene, CDR1 is SQVTM and CDR2 is ANQGSEA. V lost 6 bases and J lost 3; bases outside the gene matches: 1. The CDR3 DNA reads TGCAGCGTGAGCGGGAGCTACAATGAGCAGTTCTTC. Translating gives CSVSGSYNEQFF.

The CDR3 DNA reads as TGTGCCAGCAGCTCCTTAGCGGGGGACAATGAGCAGTTCTTC. Protein sequence: CASSSLAGDNEQFF. The chain recombines TRBV11-3 with TRBJ2-1; 9 bases align to TRBD2. This CDR3 contains 14 residues. J gave up 5 bases and V 4 bases, and 3 bases lay outside the gene matches. Germline V gives CDR1 SGHNT, CDR2 YENEEA.

The chain combines TRBV6-4 with TRBJ2-1, with 13 positions matching TRBD2. The length of the CDR3 is 15 residues. Unmatched junction bases numbered 1, after V lost 4 bases and J lost 4 bases. Germline V CDR1 and CDR2: MRHNA, SNTAGT. The CDR3 nucleotides are TGTGCCAGCAGTGGGACTAGCGGGAGTTACAATGAGCAGTTCTTC. Translated, it gives CASSGTSGSYNEQFF.

Of note for this clonotype: A much bigger clone sits one base away, suggesting this may be a read error. The chain couples TRBV5-1 to TRBJ1-4; D unclear. Per germline, CDR1 SGHRS and CDR2 YFSETQ. The CDR3 is 16 residues long. CDR3: CASTTGRVATNEKLLF. CDR3 bases: TGCGCCAGCACCACTGGGAGGGTTGCAACTAATGAAAAACTGCTTTTT.

This clonotype showed up many times. The chain recombines TRBV12-3 or TRBV12-4 with TRBJ1-2; D call uncertain. The CDR3 runs to 12 residues. The germline V and J ends were trimmed by 5 bases and 2 bases, with 6 bases remaining between them. The CDR3 DNA follows: TGTGCCAGCAGTCCCCACAACTATGGCTACACCTTC. It is translated as CASSPHNYGYTF.

The chain joins TRBV6-2 or TRBV6-3 to TRBJ2-7; the match to TRBD2 covers 8 bases. This CDR3 is built from 14 residues. The trim removed 4 bases at V and 3 bases at J, leaving 5 bases unmatched. From germline, CDR1 is MNHEY and CDR2 SVGEGT. Here the CDR3 DNA reads TGTGCCAGCAGTTCTCTTGCGGGGGGCTACGAGCAGTACTTC. This gives the protein CASSSLAGGYEQYF.

The sample holds many counts of this clonotype. The chain recombines TRBV3-1 with TRBJ2-7, with 14 bases aligning to TRBD2. Germline CDR1 and CDR2: LGHDT and YNNKEL (reference sequence). The CDR3 is made up of 17 amino acids. The V segment lost 2 bases and the J segment 5 bases; nucleotides outside the gene matches: 8. CDR3 DNA: TGTGCCAGCAGCCAAAGAGGGATGGGACTAGCGGGAGACGAGCAGTACTTC. This gives the protein CASSQRGMGLAGDEQYF.

This clonotype appeared many times. The chain links TRBV4-3 to TRBJ2-1; TRBD2 agrees at 11 bases. CDR1 and CDR2 from the germline V gene are LGHNA and YSLEER. V dropped 5 bases and J dropped 4; count of bases not matched to a gene: 7. This CDR3 is built from 16 residues. CDR3 region: CASSSRGTSGYNEQFF. The DNA of the CDR3 is TGCGCCAGCAGCTCGAGGGGGACTAGCGGTTACAATGAGCAGTTCTTC.

This clonotype has more than one count but fewer than ten. The chain has TRBV19 and TRBJ2-2; 8 positions agree with TRBD1. The CDR3 contains 13 residues. The trim removed 7 bases at V and 6 bases at J, leaving 4 bases unmatched. The germline CDR1 and CDR2 sequences are LNHDA and SQIVND (reference sequence). The CDR3 loop reads CASTLTGAGELFF. The CDR3 nucleotides read TGTGCCAGTACCCTGACAGGGGCCGGGGAGCTGTTTTTT.

The chain couples TRBV19 to TRBJ2-6, with unresolved D. This CDR3 contains 15 residues. The V gene's germline CDR1 is LNHDA and CDR2 SQIVND (reference sequence). The V end lost 1 base, the J end lost 4 bases, and 8 bases lay between the germline ends. CDR3 amino acids: CASSIGFPGANVLTF. CDR3 sequence (DNA): TGTGCCAGTAGTATAGGATTTCCGGGGGCCAACGTCCTGACTTTC.

V usage is TRBV4-1 and J usage is TRBJ1-1; a weak D match, TRBD1 (6 bases). The CDR3 length is 13 residues. Germline values: CDR1 MGHRA, CDR2 YSYEKL. Trimming shortened V by 1 base and J by 11 bases, and 14 bases separated the two germline ends. CDR3 DNA sequence: TGCGCCAGCAGCCAAGGGACAGTCGGTATGGCTTTCTTT. This codes for CASSQGTVGMAFF.

This clonotype appeared many times. The rearrangement links TRBV5-1 to TRBJ1-6; a weak D match, TRBD1 (5 bases). The CDR3 is 16 residues long. Looked up from germline, CDR1 is SGHRS and CDR2 is YFSETQ. V was shortened by 0 bases and J by 7 bases, with 14 bases between the two germline ends. This chain's CDR3 is CASSLGHRDVNSPLHF. The CDR3 DNA follows: TGCGCCAGCAGCTTGGGCCACCGGGACGTAAATTCACCCCTCCACTTT.

This clonotype qualifies as medium-sized. This chain joins TRBV24-1 and TRBJ2-1, with 14 nucleotides matching TRBD2. Trimming removed 3 bases from V and 9 bases from J; junction bases left unmatched: 9. The CDR3 has 17 residues. Per germline, CDR1 KGHDR and CDR2 SFDVKD. The CDR3 region has the DNA TGTGCCACCAGTGATCCAATCGGGACTAGCGGGAGTGGTGAGCAGTTCTTC. Protein product: CATSDPIGTSGSGEQFF.

The gene calls are TRBV6-5 and TRBJ2-7; D call uncertain. Trimming took 5 bases from V and 0 from J, leaving 14 bases between them. There are 15 residues in the CDR3. Per germline, CDR1 MNHEY and CDR2 SVGAGI. Written as DNA, the CDR3 is TGTGCCAGCAGTCTATCTCGGGCCAGCTCCTACGAGCAGTACTTC. Protein: CASSLSRASSYEQYF.

As for this clonotype: At one end, the junction sequence differs from germline, possibly due to a read error. This chain uses TRBV2 with TRBJ2-7, with 9 bases lining up with TRBD2. CDR3 length: 14 amino acids. The germline gives CDR1 SNHLY, CDR2 FYNNEI. In nucleotides, the CDR3 is TGTGCCAGCAGTGGACTAGCGGCCTCCTACGAGCAGTACTTT. This sequence encodes CASSGLAASYEQYF.

The count of this clonotype is one. A read error may account for a junction end that differs from germline. J is TRBJ2-1 and V is TRBV9; D possibly corresponds to TRBD1 (6 bases). The CDR3 consists of 15 residues. Per the germline V gene, CDR1 is SGDLS and CDR2 is YYNGEE. DNA of the CDR3: TGTGCCAGCAGCGGGCCGAGGACAGCCTACAACGAGCAGTCCTTC. Translated: CASSGPRTAYNEQSF. The full variable domain, its missing parts supplied by reference TRBV9 and TRBJ2-1, is DSGVTQTPKHLITATGQRVTLRCSPRSGDLSVYWYQQSLDQGLQFLIQYYNGEERAKGNILERFSAQQFPDLHSELNLSSLELGDSALYFCASSGPRTAYNEQSFGPGTRLTVL.